This passage covers 19 T cell receptor beta chains from one sample sequenced in a study of CD8 T cells in Susac syndrome. It was with random hexamers that about 0.45 to 1 ug RNA was reverse transcribed. TCRdb re-called the immunoSEQ multiplex PCR reads through MiXCR, storing one row per CDR3 protein. The sample includes around 71,000 distinct CDR3 sequences, 96% of them seen just once. Sequencing was carried out using CD4+ T cells from PBMCs. Source of these receptors: a human donor with multiple sclerosis.

The rearrangement joins TRBV12-3 or TRBV12-4 to TRBJ1-5; D call uncertain. Trimming took off 11 bases at V and 4 bases at J, with 12 bases between the two ends. The CDR3 consists of 12 residues. CDR3 nucleotide sequence: TGTGCCTGCCAATCCGATAATCAGCCCCAGCATTTT. As protein: CACQSDNQPQHF.

This chain links TRBV3-1 with TRBJ2-1; perhaps TRBD1 as D (5 bases). The germline V and J ends were trimmed by 4 bases and 7 bases, with 11 bases remaining between them. This CDR3 contains 13 residues. Germline lookup yields CDR1 LGHDT and CDR2 YNNKEL (reference sequence). The CDR3 loop is CASSPLQGNEQFF. As DNA, the CDR3 is TGTGCCAGCAGCCCACTCCAGGGAAATGAGCAGTTCTTC.

The chain employs TRBV12-3 or TRBV12-4 and TRBJ1-6; D is perhaps TRBD1 (6 bases). There are 14 residues in the CDR3. V lost 5 bases and J lost 7, with 12 bases in between. CDR3 region: CASSAQGRNSPLHF. In DNA, the CDR3 is TGTGCCAGCAGTGCACAGGGTAGGAATTCACCCCTCCACTTT.

The chain recombines TRBV2 with TRBJ2-5; tentatively, D is TRBD2 (5 bases). V lost 8 bases, J lost 5 bases, and 21 bases lay in between. The germline V gene has CDR1 SNHLY and CDR2 FYNNEI. This CDR3 spans 15 amino acids. CDR3 nucleotides: TGTGCCAGCCCTCCCGGCCCCCCCTCGGGGGAGACCCAGTACTTC. This gives the protein CASPPGPPSGETQYF.

This chain joins TRBV12-3 or TRBV12-4 and TRBJ2-5; 8 nucleotides align to TRBD2. V dropped 5 bases and J dropped 2; count of bases not matched to a gene: 7. This CDR3 comprises 15 residues. As DNA, the CDR3 is TGTGCCAGCAGTCCTTATACGGGGGGGCAAGAGACCCAGTACTTC. Translation gives CASSPYTGGQETQYF.

The chain couples TRBV7-9 to TRBJ2-3, with 9 bases fitting TRBD1. This CDR3 has 14 residues. Germline CDR1 reads SEHNR; CDR2 reads FQNEAQ (reference sequence). V lost 6 bases to trimming and J lost 4 bases; unmatched junction nucleotides: 5. CDR3 residues: CASRRQGVADTQYF. CDR3 DNA sequence: TGTGCCAGCAGGCGACAGGGGGTCGCAGATACGCAGTATTTT.

The CDR3 region is CASSDSLETQYF. The CDR3 DNA follows: TGTGCCAGCAGTGACAGCCTGGAGACCCAGTACTTC. V usage is TRBV6-4 and J usage is TRBJ2-5, with D unresolved. The CDR3 contains 12 residues. The germline V gene encodes CDR1 MRHNA and CDR2 SNTAGT. The V end lost 2 bases, the J end lost 5 bases, and 6 bases lay between the germline ends.

The chain joins TRBV11-3 to TRBJ2-2; D might be TRBD1 or TRBD2, each matching 5 bases. The V and J ends lost 5 bases and 3 bases respectively, with 13 bases between them. From germline, CDR1 is SGHNT and CDR2 YENEEA. The CDR3 runs to 15 residues. The CDR3 is CASSALLGDTGELFF. The CDR3 region has the DNA TGTGCCAGCAGCGCACTACTAGGGGACACCGGGGAGCTGTTTTTT.

The chain links TRBV20-1 to TRBJ2-6; TRBD1 matches 7 bases. The germline CDR1 and CDR2 sequences are DFQATT and SNEGSKA (reference sequence). The CDR3 consists of 16 residues. V lost 6 bases, J lost 1 base, and 9 bases stayed unmatched. CDR3 DNA sequence: TGCAGTGCGTACCCCGACAGGGAGTCTGGGGCCAACGTCCTGACTTTC. Its translation is CSAYPDRESGANVLTF.

This clonotype was detected once. The chain employs TRBV4-2 and TRBJ2-1, with D possibly TRBD2 on 6 matching bases. This CDR3 spans 12 amino acids. CDR1 and CDR2 from the germline V gene are LGHNA and YNFKEQ. The V gene lost 0 bases and the J gene lost 11 bases, with 8 bases spanning the gap. This chain's CDR3 is CASSQDGGQQFF. CDR3 DNA sequence: TGTGCCAGCAGCCAAGACGGGGGACAGCAGTTCTTC.

The rearrangement uses TRBV12-3 or TRBV12-4 and TRBJ2-1; TRBD2 agrees at 7 bases. This CDR3 region has 14 residues. J gave up 2 bases and V 5 bases, and 3 bases lay outside the gene matches. CDR3 bases: TGTGCCAGCAGTCGGGGGGACGCCTACAATGAGCAGTTCTTC. Amino acid sequence: CASSRGDAYNEQFF.

J is TRBJ2-5 and V is TRBV30, with 8 bases lining up with TRBD1. This CDR3 has 14 amino acids. Trimming at V came to 1 base and at J to 5 bases, leaving 6 bases not matched to a gene. CDR1 is GTSNPN, CDR2 SVGIG, per germline (reference sequence). The CDR3 DNA follows: TGTGCCTGGAGTGCTAAACAGGGGGGCGAGACCCAGTACTTC. The encoded protein is CAWSAKQGGETQYF.

The J gene is TRBJ2-2, the V gene TRBV6-4, with unresolved D. V was shortened by 6 bases and J by 7 bases, with 15 bases between the two germline ends. Germline V gene data show CDR1 as MRHNA and CDR2 as SNTAGT. This CDR3 spans 14 amino acids. CDR3 coding DNA: TGTGCCAGCAGCGGTAGACTTGGGAACGGGGAGCTGTTTTTT. Residues: CASSGRLGNGELFF.

CDR3 region: CAWSVQGETQYF. The CDR3 nucleotides read TGTGCCTGGAGTGTACAGGGGGAGACCCAGTACTTC. The chain has TRBV30 and TRBJ2-5; the match to TRBD1 covers 7 bases. V dropped 0 bases and J dropped 5; count of bases not matched to a gene: 0. The CDR3 covers 12 residues. Germline V gives CDR1 GTSNPN, CDR2 SVGIG (reference sequence).

The V gene is TRBV12-3 or TRBV12-4, the J gene TRBJ1-2, with D perhaps matching TRBD1 (5 bases). V was cut by 7 bases and J by 2 bases, with 11 bases left in between. The CDR3 totals 13 residues. The DNA of the CDR3 is TGTGCCAGCAATTCAGGGAACAACTATGGCTACACCTTC. Its translation is CASNSGNNYGYTF.

V usage is TRBV5-4 and J usage is TRBJ2-2, with D unresolved. Germline CDR1 reads SGHNT; CDR2 reads YYREEE (reference sequence). Trimming pared 5 bases from V and 5 bases from J, leaving 10 bases between. CDR3 length equals 13 residues. For the CDR3, the DNA is TGTGCCAGCAGGAGTACCCAAACCGGGGAGCTGTTTTTT. It translates to CASRSTQTGELFF. The whole variable domain, remainder taken from reference TRBV5-4 and TRBJ2-2, is ETGVTQSPTHLIKTRGQQVTLRCSSQSGHNTVSWYQQALGQGPQFIFQYYREEENGRGNFPPRFSGLQFPNYSSELNVNALELDDSALYLCASRSTQTGELFFGEGSRLTVL.

The gene calls are TRBV29-1 and TRBJ2-1, with 12 positions matching TRBD2. The V gene's germline CDR1 is SQVTM and CDR2 ANQGSEA. The CDR3 covers 14 residues. Trimming took 4 bases from V and 2 from J; bases not matched to a gene: 0. The CDR3 spells CSVGLAGAYNEQFF. The CDR3 DNA reads as TGCAGCGTTGGACTAGCGGGGGCCTACAATGAGCAGTTCTTC.

The rearrangement links TRBV6-2 or TRBV6-3 to TRBJ2-7; tentative D call: TRBD2 (7 bases). CDR1 and CDR2 (germline): MNHEY, SVGEGT. The V end lost 10 bases, the J end lost 2 bases, and 12 bases lay between the germline ends. The CDR3 totals 12 residues. CDR3 sequence (DNA): TGTGCCACCGGGGGGCCCCCCTACGAGCAGTACTTC. Its protein product is CATGGPPYEQYF.

The chain uses TRBV11-3 and TRBJ2-3; D not certain. The CDR3 loop spans 13 amino acids. Trimming took 2 bases from V and 7 from J, leaving 10 bases between them. In germline, CDR1 is SGHNT, CDR2 YENEEA. CDR3 protein: CASSLNSRNTQYF. The CDR3 coding sequence is TGTGCCAGCAGCTTAAACTCAAGGAATACGCAGTATTTT.